This entry describes one T cell receptor beta chain. This sample is part of a study of blood T cell repertoires in COVID-19. For the study at large: The United States, Italy and Spain provided the acute and convalescent COVID-19 samples. In each case, the material was cDNA or gDNA derived from T cells, B-cell-depleted T cells, or PBMCs.

The CDR3 consists of 15 residues. J lost 5 bases, V lost 4 bases, and 10 bases had no gene match. Germline CDR1 and CDR2: SGHTA and FQGNSA. Original methodology: Estimation of nucleated cell counts was performed using reference gene primer amplification. The protocol was immunoSEQ multiplex PCR, while the TCRdb copy is restricted to in-frame clones and leaves out a portion. V and J calls and clone size follow that table, whereas D and trimming were derived from the DNA. The sample records about 87,000 clones, 70% to 85% being singletons. Sequenced material: peripheral blood. The origin of this receptor is a woman in her 50s with acute or convalescent COVID-19. The chain links TRBV7-2 to TRBJ2-5; the match to TRBD1 covers 7 bases. As DNA, the CDR3 is TGTGCCAGCAGCTCACTGGACAGGTTTGGGGAGACCCAGTACTTC. As protein: CASSSLDRFGETQYF.